This TCR beta chain was recorded in a study of T cell responses to AZD1222 COVID-19 vaccine. Germline V CDR1 and CDR2: MDHEN, SYDVKM. This CDR3 is 14 amino acids long. The J segment lost 8 bases and the V segment lost 2 bases, leaving 4 bases of the junction unmatched. Investigators merged groups given second doses at roughly 4 or roughly 12 weeks. Libraries were prepared by immunoSEQ multiplex PCR; TCRdb keeps only in-frame clonotypes and omits some of them. The sample has about 69,000 clones, approximately 87% seen once. The sequence derives from an adult who received the AZD1222 COVID-19 vaccine. The sequenced sample was peripheral blood, obtained 28 days after the second AZD1222 dose. This chain joins TRBV28 and TRBJ2-1; 9 positions agree with TRBD2. The CDR3 DNA reads TGTGCCAGCAGTTTAGGGACTAGCAACCATGAGCAGTTCTTC. Translated: CASSLGTSNHEQFF.